This TCR beta chain was found in a study of blood T cell repertoires in COVID-19. Study-wide context: Samples came from the United States, Italy and Spain, spanning acute and convalescent COVID-19.

V lost 4 bases to trimming and J lost 2 bases, with 11 bases between them. CDR1 and CDR2 from the germline V gene are LGHNA and YSLEER. CDR3 length equals 14 residues. This table comes from immunoSEQ multiplex PCR, and its TCRdb copy is limited to in-frame clones, with some not included. This table holds 85,000 to 100,000 clones, roughly four fifths found once. This TCR was recovered from a man at least 80 years old with COVID-19, enrolled during active disease. This chain uses TRBV4-3 with TRBJ1-1; D gene ambiguous. The sequenced material came from peripheral blood. The CDR3 loop is CASSPSPTNTEAFF. In DNA, the CDR3 is TGCGCCAGCAGCCCCTCACCCACAAACACTGAAGCTTTCTTT.